This T cell receptor beta chain is drawn from a study of shared clonotypes between healthy human individuals. All the donors were Caucasian adults who lived in Nashville, Tennessee. Splitting of each subset's genomic DNA was done evenly across several immunoSEQ plates. Original processing notes: Filtering differed, since immunoSEQ gave only junction sequences and no quality scores. Method: immunoSEQ multiplex PCR; TCRdb's copy keeps in-frame clones and lacks some. D and trimming were read from the DNA, whereas the V and J calls and clone size are those reported in that table. The profile shows about 560,000 clones, around three quarters of them singletons. Study findings and constraints: The low donor count limited represented genetic and exposure-history diversity.

In regard to this clone: What it binds is not known.

The CDR3 contains 15 residues. V was shortened by 6 bases and J by 0 bases, with 12 bases between the two germline ends. The germline V gene encodes CDR1 WSHSY and CDR2 SAAADI. The chain employs TRBV10-2 and TRBJ1-5; D not certain. The clonotype was recovered from a woman aged 40 to 55 in good health. Some clones in this sample may be carry-over from other donors' samples. The sample consisted of PBMCs. The CDR3 protein is CASSKDPYSNQPQHF. The CDR3 bases are TGCGCCAGCAGCAAGGACCCATATAGCAATCAGCCCCAGCATTTT.